This TCR beta chain emerged from a study of T cell changes during pregnancy in multiple sclerosis. The method was immunoSEQ multiplex PCR; TCRdb's version includes in-frame clones alone and lacks a portion of them. This repertoire shows around 70,000 clones, 80% to 95% found once; its top ten account for around 2%. Per the germline V gene, CDR1 is SGHRS and CDR2 is YFSETQ. This CDR3 has 16 residues. V was trimmed by 3 bases and J by 5 bases, leaving 17 bases between them. The chain recombines TRBV5-1 with TRBJ2-2; tentatively, D is TRBD2 (6 bases). The sequences come from peripheral blood, collected in the second trimester of pregnancy. This receptor was obtained from a female donor with multiple sclerosis, enrolled in a pregnancy study. The CDR3 nucleotides read TGCGCCAGCAGCTCGGGAGCGTTGAGTGGAACCGGGGAGCTGTTTTTT. Protein product: CASSSGALSGTGELFF. Using reference TRBV5-1 and TRBJ2-2 for the parts outside the CDR3, the full variable domain is KAGVTQTPRYLIKTRGQQVTLSCSPISGHRSVSWYQQTPGQGLQFLFEYFSETQRNKGNFPGRFSGRQFSNSRSEMNVSTLELGDSALYLCASSSGALSGTGELFFGEGSRLTVL.